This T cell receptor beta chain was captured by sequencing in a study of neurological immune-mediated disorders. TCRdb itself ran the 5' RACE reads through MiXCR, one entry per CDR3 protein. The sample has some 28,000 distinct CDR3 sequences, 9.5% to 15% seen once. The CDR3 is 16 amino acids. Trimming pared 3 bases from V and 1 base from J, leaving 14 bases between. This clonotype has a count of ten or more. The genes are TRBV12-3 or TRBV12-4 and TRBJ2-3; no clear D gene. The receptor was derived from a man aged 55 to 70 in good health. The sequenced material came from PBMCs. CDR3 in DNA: TGTGCCAGCAGTTTCGGAGCCATTCGTGGCACAGATACGCAGTATTTT. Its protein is CASSFGAIRGTDTQYF.